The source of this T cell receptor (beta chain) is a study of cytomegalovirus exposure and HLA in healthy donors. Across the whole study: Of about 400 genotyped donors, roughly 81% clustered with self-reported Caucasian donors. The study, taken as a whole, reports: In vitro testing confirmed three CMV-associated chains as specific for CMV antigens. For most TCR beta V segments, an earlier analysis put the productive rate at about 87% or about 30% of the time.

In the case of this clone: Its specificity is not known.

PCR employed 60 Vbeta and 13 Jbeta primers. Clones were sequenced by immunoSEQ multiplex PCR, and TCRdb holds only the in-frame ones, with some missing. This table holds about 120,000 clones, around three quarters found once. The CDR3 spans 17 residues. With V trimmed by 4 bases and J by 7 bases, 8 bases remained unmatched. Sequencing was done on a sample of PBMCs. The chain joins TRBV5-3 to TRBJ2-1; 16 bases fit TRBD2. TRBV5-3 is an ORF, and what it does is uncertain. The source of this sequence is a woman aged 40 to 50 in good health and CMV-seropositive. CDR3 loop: CARSTGTSGRAGNEQFF. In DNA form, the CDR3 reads TGTGCCAGAAGCACCGGGACTAGCGGGAGGGCGGGAAATGAGCAGTTCTTC.